The 27 T cell receptor beta chains given below trace back to one sample, sequenced in a study of cytotoxic CD8 clonotypes in ibrutinib-treated CLL (dated by TCRdb to about 2021). The library was produced with the immunoSEQ multiplex PCR assay. TCRdb obtained this table from immuneACCESS and retained in-frame rearrangements with V and J assigned. These tables miss some clones; where compared with another copy, unresolved V genes account for less than half of the shortfall, and the remainder is unexplained. Present in this sample are nearly 15,000 clones, over 60% of which were seen just once. The ten largest make up approximately 12% of the sample. The sample was PBMCs, taken before ibrutinib treatment. The receptors originated from a human donor with chronic lymphocytic leukemia.

V is TRBV14 and J is TRBJ1-2; 8 positions agree with TRBD1. V gave up 1 base and J gave up 5 bases; unmatched junction bases: 6. This CDR3 has 15 amino acids. Per germline, CDR1 SGHDN and CDR2 FVKESK. The CDR3 region is CASSQGQGRSYGYTF. CDR3 nucleotide sequence: TGTGCCAGCAGCCAAGGACAGGGGCGATCGTATGGCTACACCTTC.

The chain carries TRBV11-2 and TRBJ2-6; 8 bases align to TRBD1. CDR1 and CDR2 (germline): SGHAT, FQNNGV. J was trimmed by 2 bases and V by 5 bases; bases with no gene match: 11. The CDR3 has 18 residues. The CDR3 is CASSLAGQGAAGANVLTF. CDR3 DNA: TGTGCCAGCAGCCTCGCTGGCCAGGGGGCTGCTGGGGCCAACGTCCTGACTTTC. Full variable domain (missing parts from reference TRBV11-2 and TRBJ2-6): EAGVAQSPRYKIIEKRQSVAFWCNPISGHATLYWYQQILGQGPKLLIQFQNNGVVDDSQLPKDRFSAERLKGVDSTLKIQPAKLEDSAVYLCASSLAGQGAAGANVLTFGAGSRLTVL.

V usage is TRBV11-3 and J usage is TRBJ2-5; tentative D call: TRBD2 (6 bases). Germline values: CDR1 SGHNT, CDR2 YENEEA. V was clipped by 3 bases and J by 5 bases, with 13 bases between them. CDR3 length equals 14 residues. The CDR3 loop is CASSFGTLGETQYF. The CDR3 DNA follows: TGTGCCAGCAGCTTCGGGACTTTAGGGGAGACCCAGTACTTC. The full variable domain, with the rest looked up from reference TRBV11-3 and TRBJ2-5, is EAGVVQSPRYKIIEKKQPVAFWCNPISGHNTLYWYLQNLGQGPELLIRYENEEAVDDSQLPKDRFSAERLKGVDSTLKIQPAELGDSAVYLCASSFGTLGETQYFGPGTRLLVL.

The CDR3 region has the DNA TGTGCCACACGGAGGGGGACAGATAATGAAAAACTGTTTTTT. Protein sequence: CATRRGTDNEKLFF. V and J are TRBV4-2 and TRBJ1-4; 7 nucleotides match TRBD1. Germline trimming cut 10 bases from V and 4 bases from J; bases unmatched to any gene: 9. This CDR3 has 14 residues. CDR1 is LGHNA and CDR2 is YNFKEQ in the germline V gene.

The J gene is TRBJ2-7, the V gene TRBV28; D is uncertain. The CDR3 runs to 11 residues. V was clipped by 5 bases and J by 4 bases, with 6 bases between them. Germline-derived CDR1 and CDR2 are MDHEN and SYDVKM. CDR3 coding DNA: TGTGCCAGCAGTCCCCTTTACGAGCAGTACTTC. It codes for CASSPLYEQYF.

The chain joins TRBV15 to TRBJ2-5; TRBD2 might be the D (5 bases). Between the trimmed V and J ends, which lost 8 bases and 5 bases, there was a span of 15 bases. Looked up from germline, CDR1 is LNHNV and CDR2 is YYDKDF (reference sequence). This CDR3 contains 13 residues. The CDR3 region has the DNA TGTGCCACCGGGCGGGTCGACCGCGAGACCCAGTACTTC. The encoded protein is CATGRVDRETQYF.

The chain joins TRBV5-1 to TRBJ2-5, with 10 positions matching TRBD1. V was pared by 1 base and J by 3 bases, with 6 bases of the junction left unmatched. Looked up from germline, CDR1 is SGHRS and CDR2 is YFSETQ. The CDR3 is made up of 16 amino acids. The chain's CDR3 is CASSLMGQGFEETQYF. The CDR3 nucleotides read TGCGCCAGCAGCTTGATGGGACAGGGGTTCGAAGAGACCCAGTACTTC.

The count of this clone is one. The V and J genes are TRBV10-3 and TRBJ2-3, with 8 bases aligning to TRBD2. Germline CDR1 ENHRY, CDR2 SYGVKD. The CDR3 spans 15 residues. With 5 bases clipped from V and 2 bases from J, the junction kept 6 bases outside the gene matches. The chain's CDR3 is CAISNSGAATDTQYF. CDR3 in DNA: TGTGCCATCAGTAATAGCGGGGCTGCCACAGATACGCAGTATTTT.

This chain joins TRBV4-1 and TRBJ1-5; D possibly corresponds to TRBD1 (6 bases). The V and J ends lost 3 bases and 4 bases respectively, with 19 bases between them. Germline CDR1 is MGHRA and CDR2 is YSYEKL. The CDR3 contains 17 residues. DNA for the CDR3: TGCGCCAGCAGCCATCTCCCAGGGGACATTCGGAATCAGCCCCAGCATTTT. This sequence encodes CASSHLPGDIRNQPQHF.

V and J are TRBV28 and TRBJ2-1; TRBD2 matches at 14 bases. Germline lookup yields CDR1 MDHEN and CDR2 SYDVKM. CDR3 length: 14 amino acids. The V and J ends lost 6 bases and 8 bases, in that order; junction bases with no gene match: 3. The CDR3 nucleotides read TGTGCCAGCAGGGGACTAGCGGGAGTCGATGAGCAGTTCTTC. It specifies CASRGLAGVDEQFF.

The rearrangement uses TRBV28 and TRBJ1-5; possibly TRBD1 for D (5 bases). The V and J ends lost 3 bases and 6 bases respectively, with 12 bases between them. The CDR3 runs to 14 residues. Germline CDR1 is MDHEN and CDR2 is SYDVKM. The chain's CDR3 is CASSLGGVVQPQHF. The CDR3 nucleotides are TGTGCCAGCAGTTTGGGGGGGGTGGTTCAGCCCCAGCATTTT. The variable domain in full, with the rest retrieved from reference TRBV28 and TRBJ1-5, is DVKVTQSSRYLVKRTGEKVFLECVQDMDHENMFWYRQDPGLGLRLIYFSYDVKMKEKGDIPEGYSVSREKKERFSLILESASTNQTSMYLCASSLGGVVQPQHFGDGTRLSIL.

The chain carries TRBV5-1 and TRBJ2-1, with a possible D match to TRBD2 (6 bases). V shed 4 bases and J shed 8 bases, with 13 bases lying between them. Germline CDR1 is SGHRS and CDR2 is YFSETQ. The CDR3 is 13 residues long. CDR3 region: CASSKGGSDEQFF. In DNA, the CDR3 is TGCGCCAGCAGCAAGGGAGGCTCTGATGAGCAGTTCTTC.

The chain uses TRBV5-4 and TRBJ2-3; D gene unclear. The germline V gene encodes CDR1 SGHNT and CDR2 YYREEE (reference sequence). The CDR3 runs to 14 residues. Between the trimmed V and J ends, which lost 5 bases and 0 bases, there was a span of 10 bases. The chain's CDR3 is CASSPDPSTDTQYF. DNA of the CDR3: TGTGCCAGCAGTCCTGACCCAAGCACAGATACGCAGTATTTT.

This CDR3 is CASSPLRETEAFF. The CDR3 coding sequence is TGTGCCAGCTCACCGTTGAGGGAGACTGAAGCTTTCTTT. The J gene is TRBJ1-1, the V gene TRBV18; D is ambiguous. The CDR3 has 13 amino acids. Trimming took 3 bases from V and 5 from J, leaving 10 bases between them. Looked up from germline, CDR1 is KGHSH and CDR2 is LQKENI.

The V and J genes are TRBV5-4 and TRBJ2-1, with D tentatively TRBD1 (5 bases). The CDR3 consists of 13 residues. With 2 bases removed from V and 5 bases from J, the gap between germline ends came to 8 bases. Germline assignment: CDR1 SGHNT and CDR2 YYREEE (reference sequence). The CDR3 region has the DNA TGTGCCAGCAGCTTCGGACACAACAATGAGCAGTTCTTC. Protein: CASSFGHNNEQFF.

The chain couples TRBV4-1 to TRBJ2-3; TRBD2 aligns across 8 bases. The junction had 12 bases not matched to a gene; V was cut back by 0 bases and J by 4 bases. Germline CDR1 reads MGHRA; CDR2 reads YSYEKL. The CDR3 has 18 amino acids. The CDR3 is CASSQDVAGRLMADTQYF. In nucleotides, the CDR3 is TGCGCCAGCAGCCAAGATGTAGCGGGGCGCCTAATGGCAGATACGCAGTATTTT.

The chain combines TRBV6-5 with TRBJ2-7; D is undetermined. Deletions cut 8 bases from V and 6 bases from J, with 14 bases between. The V gene's germline CDR1 is MNHEY and CDR2 SVGAGI. The CDR3 spans 12 residues. Here the CDR3 reads CASGLTVREQYF. CDR3 sequence (DNA): TGTGCCAGCGGTCTAACCGTACGCGAGCAGTACTTC.

The CDR3: CASSTTAQYEQYF. For the CDR3, the DNA is TGTGCCAGCAGCACAACGGCCCAGTACGAGCAGTACTTC. V is TRBV6-5 and J is TRBJ2-7; no clear D gene. The CDR3 has 13 amino acids. V lost 6 bases and J 4 bases, leaving 13 bases between the germline ends. Germline V gene lookup returns CDR1 MNHEY and CDR2 SVGAGI.

This clone occurred a few times. The rearrangement joins TRBV23-1 to TRBJ1-3, with D uncertain. TRBV23-1 is flagged as an ORF with uncertain function. The ends were cut back, 4 bases at V and 4 bases at J, with 2 bases in the middle. The CDR3 contains 11 residues. The CDR3 reads CASSPGNTIYF. DNA for the CDR3: TGCGCCAGCAGTCCCGGAAACACCATATATTTT.

The chain carries TRBV6-1 and TRBJ2-7; D may match TRBD1 or TRBD2 (6 bases each). The germline V and J ends were trimmed by 7 bases and 3 bases, with 19 bases remaining between them. The CDR3 runs 15 residues. Germline V CDR1 and CDR2: MNHNS, SASEGT. CDR3 sequence: CASTLLGGPLYEQYV. CDR3 in DNA: TGTGCCAGCACCCTCCTGGGGGGCCCCCTCTACGAGCAGTACGTC.

V usage is TRBV28 and J usage is TRBJ1-5; D not resolved. Germline CDR1 reads MDHEN; CDR2 reads SYDVKM. With 8 bases removed from V and 4 bases from J, the gap between germline ends came to 18 bases. CDR3 length equals 15 residues. DNA for the CDR3: TGTGCCAGCGCCTACCCCGGGAGGATGAATCAGCCCCAGCATTTT. It is translated as CASAYPGRMNQPQHF.

V usage is TRBV15 and J usage is TRBJ1-4; D gene uncertain. CDR3 length: 14 amino acids. The germline CDR1 and CDR2 sequences are LNHNV and YYDKDF (reference sequence). V was pared by 0 bases and J by 8 bases, with 10 bases between. The CDR3 protein is CATSRDEAVEKLFF. CDR3 DNA: TGTGCCACCAGCAGAGATGAGGCCGTAGAAAAACTGTTTTTT.

By share of the sample, this clone is medium-sized (0.01 to 0.1%). The chain joins TRBV10-3 to TRBJ1-2, with D unclear. V was cut by 0 bases and J by 4 bases, with 21 bases left in between. In germline, CDR1 is ENHRY, CDR2 SYGVKD. The CDR3 totals 18 residues. The CDR3 DNA is TGTGCCATCAGTGAGTCCGAGACCGCAACATCCCTTAGCTATGGCTACACCTTC. It encodes CAISESETATSLSYGYTF.

CDR3 sequence: CASSARPVENSGNTIYF. CDR3 DNA sequence: TGCGCCAGCAGCGCCCGGCCGGTAGAAAACTCTGGAAACACCATATATTTT. This chain joins TRBV5-1 and TRBJ1-3; D not resolved. The V end was cut by 4 bases, the J end by 0 bases, with 17 bases between. CDR3 length: 17 amino acids. Germline CDR1 and CDR2: SGHRS and YFSETQ.

The genes are TRBV11-2 and TRBJ2-5, with D unclear. Germline V CDR1 and CDR2: SGHAT, FQNNGV. The CDR3 sequence is 15 residues long. V was cut by 6 bases and J by 5 bases, with 19 bases left in between. The DNA for the CDR3 is TGTGCCAGCAGTCCGACCCGGTTGGGGTGGGAGACCCAGTACTTC. The encoded protein is CASSPTRLGWETQYF.

The V call is TRBV30, the J call TRBJ2-2; D remains ambiguous. V lost 3 bases and J 3 bases, leaving 11 bases between the germline ends. The CDR3 is 14 amino acids. The germline CDR1 and CDR2 sequences are GTSNPN and SVGIG (reference sequence). The CDR3 coding sequence is TGTGCCTGGAGCGGTCGAAGATACACCGGGGAGCTGTTTTTT. Residues: CAWSGRRYTGELFF.

The V gene is TRBV6-6, the J gene TRBJ1-6; no clear D gene. Germline loops: CDR1 MNHNY, CDR2 SVGAGI (reference sequence). The CDR3 is 13 amino acids. The V end lost 2 bases, the J end lost 8 bases, and 7 bases lay between the germline ends. In DNA, the CDR3 is TGTGCCAGCAGTTACGGGCCTTATTCACCCCTCCACTTT. Amino acids: CASSYGPYSPLHF.